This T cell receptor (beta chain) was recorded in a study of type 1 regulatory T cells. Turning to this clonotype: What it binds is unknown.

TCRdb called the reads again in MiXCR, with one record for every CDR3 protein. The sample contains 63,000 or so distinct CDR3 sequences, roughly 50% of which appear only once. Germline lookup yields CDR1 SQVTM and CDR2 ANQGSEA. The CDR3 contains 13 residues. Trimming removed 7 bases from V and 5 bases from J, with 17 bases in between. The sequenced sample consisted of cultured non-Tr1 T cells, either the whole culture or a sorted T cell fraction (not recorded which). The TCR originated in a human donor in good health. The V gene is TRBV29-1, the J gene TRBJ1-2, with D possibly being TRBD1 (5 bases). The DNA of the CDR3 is TGCAGCGATCGGCAGGGAACTGGATATGGCTACACCTTC. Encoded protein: CSDRQGTGYGYTF.